The clone carrying this TCR beta chain was picked up one time. This sample is part of a study of blood T cell repertoires in COVID-19. Overall study: PBMCs, B-cell-depleted T cells, or T cells were the source of the cDNA or gDNA that made up the material.

Produced via immunoSEQ multiplex PCR; TCRdb's table is partial and in-frame only. The table has about 280,000 clones, around 90% seen once. Trimming cost V 4 bases and J 2 bases; bases outside gene matches: 8. Germline values: CDR1 SGDLS, CDR2 YYNGEE. The CDR3 totals 16 residues. This sequence originates from a man in his late teens or twenties with active or convalescent COVID-19. The chain employs TRBV9 and TRBJ2-3; 9 bases fit TRBD2. Sample: peripheral blood. In DNA form, the CDR3 reads TGTGCCAGCAGCACTGAGCGGGGGGCCCTCACAGATACGCAGTATTTT. Amino acid sequence: CASSTERGALTDTQYF.